This paragraph covers one T cell receptor (beta chain) sequence. The data were taken from a study of blood T cell repertoires in COVID-19. As for the study in general: Samples taken during acute and convalescent COVID-19 were collected in the United States, Italy and Spain.

Per the germline V gene, CDR1 is WNHNN and CDR2 is SYGVQD (reference sequence). J lost 0 bases, V lost 6 bases, and 4 bases had no gene match. CDR3 length: 15 amino acids. Source study methods: Amplification from reference gene primers served as the basis for estimated nucleated cell counts. TCRdb's copy holds only in-frame clones and misses some; the assay was immunoSEQ multiplex PCR. V and J calls and clone size are copied from that table; D and trimming were computed from the DNA. Among 130,000 to 150,000 clones listed, 70% to 90% were seen once. The source material was peripheral blood. The chain combines TRBV10-1 with TRBJ2-3, with 9 bases aligning to TRBD1. This sequence originates from a man aged 65-85 years with acute or convalescent COVID-19. CDR3 nucleotide sequence: TGCGCCAGCAGCCCGGGACAGGGAAGCACAGATACGCAGTATTTT. The encoded protein is CASSPGQGSTDTQYF.